What follows describes a single TCR beta chain. This CDR3 spans 13 amino acids. Trimming removed 3 bases from V and 2 bases from J, with 8 bases in between. Looked up from germline, CDR1 is SGHRS and CDR2 is YFSETQ. These data are taken from a study of blood T cell repertoires in COVID-19. Study background: Spain, Italy and the United States supplied samples that represented acute and convalescent COVID-19. Nucleic acid was either cDNA or gDNA, and it came from T cells, B-cell-depleted T cells, or PBMCs.

Here immunoSEQ multiplex PCR was the method, and the copy in TCRdb shows in-frame clones only, minus some. The sample holds roughly 52,000 clones; about 90% are singletons and the top ten take 20% to 25%. The rearrangement uses TRBV5-1 and TRBJ1-1; D is undetermined. The source of this sequence is a human donor in a cohort sampled during active COVID-19. Sequenced input: peripheral blood. This CDR3 reads CASSWEANTEAFF. The CDR3 nucleotides read TGCGCCAGCAGCTGGGAGGCCAACACTGAAGCTTTCTTT.